The 11 T cell receptor beta chains in this list originate from one sample, sequenced in a study of long-term antiretroviral therapy in people with HIV. Survey-level immunoSEQ v3.0 assays were run. TCRdb's copy holds only in-frame clones and misses some; the assay was immunoSEQ multiplex PCR. The table shows 20,000 to 30,000 clones, with 65% to 90% occurring only once. This specimen consisted of unsorted PBMCs, obtained 1.2 years after starting antiretroviral therapy. The receptors were gathered from a man aged 45 to 65 with HIV.

J is TRBJ1-5 and V is TRBV6-1; D is unclear. Germline CDR1 and CDR2: MNHNS and SASEGT. With 3 bases removed from V and 11 bases from J, the gap between germline ends came to 8 bases. The CDR3 has 11 residues. CDR3 nucleotides: TGTGCCAGCAGTGACTTGGAAGCCCAGCATTTT. Amino acid sequence: CASSDLEAQHF.

Here the CDR3 reads CASSLEGQPQHF. For the CDR3, the DNA is TGTGCCAGCAGTTTAGAAGGTCAGCCCCAGCATTTT. The chain has TRBV28 and TRBJ1-5, with no clear D. Trimming stripped 2 bases from V and 6 bases from J, with 5 bases between. This CDR3 comprises 12 residues. Germline V CDR1 and CDR2: MDHEN, SYDVKM.

The chain couples TRBV18 to TRBJ2-4; the D is unclear. Germline loops: CDR1 KGHSH, CDR2 LQKENI. This CDR3 has 16 amino acids. Trimming stripped 1 base from V and 0 bases from J, with 10 bases between. CDR3 residues: CASSPQAFVAKNIQYF. As DNA, the CDR3 is TGTGCCAGCTCACCACAGGCGTTTGTAGCCAAAAACATTCAGTACTTC.

V gene TRBV28 combines with J gene TRBJ1-6, with D possibly being TRBD1 (6 bases). This CDR3 spans 15 amino acids. With 4 bases removed from V and 5 bases from J, the gap between germline ends came to 12 bases. Germline CDR1 is MDHEN and CDR2 is SYDVKM. In DNA, the CDR3 is TGTGCCAGCAGTTCTCAGGGGACGGATAATTCACCCCTCCACTTT. It encodes CASSSQGTDNSPLHF.

The genes are TRBV18 and TRBJ2-7; TRBD1 aligns across 12 bases. V lost 4 bases and J lost 6; bases outside the gene matches: 1. Per the germline V gene, CDR1 is KGHSH and CDR2 is LQKENI. The length of the CDR3 is 13 residues. Here the CDR3 reads CASSQGQGAEQYF. For the CDR3, the DNA is TGTGCCAGCTCACAGGGACAGGGGGCCGAGCAGTACTTC.

The rearrangement links TRBV23-1 to TRBJ1-5, with D hard to call. TRBV23-1 is an ORF, with its function uncertain. V dropped 7 bases and J dropped 10 bases, with 26 bases sitting between them. The CDR3 is 16 amino acids. CDR3 sequence (DNA): TGCGCCAGCACCTCCCCCAACGGGCCCTCGATTTTCCCCCAGCATTTT. Its translation is CASTSPNGPSIFPQHF.

The V call is TRBV5-1, the J call TRBJ1-1, with unresolved D. With 1 base removed from V and 7 bases from J, the gap between germline ends came to 8 bases. This CDR3 region has 12 residues. The V gene's germline CDR1 is SGHRS and CDR2 YFSETQ. CDR3 region: CASSLRGNEAFF. DNA of the CDR3: TGCGCCAGCAGCTTGAGAGGGAATGAAGCTTTCTTT.

V is TRBV7-9 and J is TRBJ1-2; 8 positions match TRBD1. The V gene end was trimmed by 5 bases and the J gene end by 8 bases; junction bases not matched to a gene: 13. CDR1 is SEHNR and CDR2 is FQNEAQ in the germline V gene (reference sequence). The CDR3 length is 15 residues. CDR3 nucleotide sequence: TGTGCCAGCAGCGCGGGGGACAGGCCCTTGGGGGGCTACACCTTC. Encoded protein: CASSAGDRPLGGYTF.

The V gene is TRBV7-6, the J gene TRBJ2-1; 15 bases line up with TRBD2. CDR1 and CDR2 from the germline V gene are SGHVS and FNYEAQ. V shed 1 base and J 4 bases; nucleotides not matched to a gene: 2. The CDR3 has 17 amino acids. CDR3 coding DNA: TGTGCCAGCAGCTTAGTAGGACTAGCGGGGGGGTACAATGAGCAGTTCTTC. It encodes CASSLVGLAGGYNEQFF.

The sample holds one count of this clone. The chain joins TRBV6-5 to TRBJ1-2; 9 nucleotides match TRBD1. The ends lost 2 bases at V and 10 bases at J; junction bases unmatched: 11. The germline gives CDR1 MNHEY, CDR2 SVGAGI. There are 15 residues in the CDR3. Here the CDR3 DNA reads TGTGCCAGCAGTTACACCCCGGGACAGGGTAAAGACTACACCTTC. Encoded protein: CASSYTPGQGKDYTF.

The chain uses TRBV7-2 and TRBJ1-2; the D gene is possibly TRBD1 (6 bases). The V end was cut by 4 bases, the J end by 5 bases, with 14 bases between. CDR1 and CDR2 (germline): SGHTA, FQGNSA. CDR3 size: 14 residues. The CDR3 region is CASSSMDSRYGYTF. The CDR3 region has the DNA TGTGCCAGCAGCTCCATGGACAGTCGTTATGGCTACACCTTC.